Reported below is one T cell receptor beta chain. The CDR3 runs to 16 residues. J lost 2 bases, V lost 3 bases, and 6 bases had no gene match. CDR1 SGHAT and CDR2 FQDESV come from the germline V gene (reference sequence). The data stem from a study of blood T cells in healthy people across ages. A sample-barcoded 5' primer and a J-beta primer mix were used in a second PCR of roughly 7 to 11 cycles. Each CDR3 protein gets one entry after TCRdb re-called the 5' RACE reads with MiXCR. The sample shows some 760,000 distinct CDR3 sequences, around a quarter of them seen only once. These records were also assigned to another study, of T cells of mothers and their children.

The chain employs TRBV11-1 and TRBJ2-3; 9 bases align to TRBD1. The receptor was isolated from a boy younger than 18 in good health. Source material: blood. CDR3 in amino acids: CASSLDRGSPTDTQYF. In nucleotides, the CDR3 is TGTGCCAGCAGCTTGGACAGGGGCTCCCCCACAGATACGCAGTATTTT.